This T cell receptor (beta chain) is from a study of cytomegalovirus exposure and HLA in healthy donors. The study's findings and limits: Cytomegalovirus association was listed for 164 TCR beta chains. Highest at DRB1 and lowest at HLA-C, TCR association rates differed among HLA loci in a later analysis.

Turning to this clone: Its target is unknown.

Healthy donors of bone marrow made up the group. Vbeta (60) and Jbeta (13) primers were used in the PCR. The assay was immunoSEQ multiplex PCR, and TCRdb's table has in-frame clones only and misses some. This sample's table reports tens of thousands of clones. The CDR3 covers 13 residues. J gave up 6 bases and V 4 bases, and 4 bases lay outside the gene matches. Germline V CDR1 and CDR2: SEHNR, FQNEAQ (reference sequence). This TCR came from a woman between 40 and 55 years old in good health and CMV-seropositive. The J gene is TRBJ2-3, the V gene TRBV7-9; 7 bases fit TRBD1. The sample was PBMCs. This chain's CDR3 is CASSWDSSDTQYF. CDR3 bases: TGTGCCAGCAGCTGGGACAGTAGCGATACGCAGTATTTT.